The clone carrying this T cell receptor beta chain appeared once. Its cognate antigen is unknown. Profiling relied on immunoSEQ multiplex PCR, and the TCRdb table lists in-frame clones only, not all of them. This sample has 11,000 or so clones; 83% occur once, and the top ten carry under 7.5%. This sample is part of a study of high-grade serous ovarian cancer treatment subgroups. Study-wide context: On average, roughly 14,000 reads and 7,000 to 8,500 unique TCR beta rearrangements were obtained per sample. General observations from the study: Different patients shared almost no repertoire; same-patient tumors shared about 0.11 to 0.85.

Germline CDR1 SGHKS, CDR2 YYEKEE (reference sequence). CDR3 length: 13 amino acids. Trimming pared 4 bases from V and 4 bases from J, leaving 11 bases between. Tumor samples were obtained before definitive surgery or chemotherapy. The sample consisted of tumor tissue. This chain connects TRBV5-5 to TRBJ1-2, with D maybe TRBD1 (6 bases). This receptor was identified in a human donor with high-grade serous ovarian cancer. The CDR3 here is CASSRQELYGYTF. In nucleotides, the CDR3 is TGTGCCAGCAGCAGACAGGAGCTCTATGGCTACACCTTC. The variable domain in full, with the rest retrieved from reference TRBV5-5 and TRBJ1-2, is DAGVTQSPTHLIKTRGQQVTLRCSPISGHKSVSWYQQVLGQGPQFIFQYYEKEERGRGNFPDRFSARQFPNYSSELNVNALLLGDSALYLCASSRQELYGYTFGSGTRLTVV.